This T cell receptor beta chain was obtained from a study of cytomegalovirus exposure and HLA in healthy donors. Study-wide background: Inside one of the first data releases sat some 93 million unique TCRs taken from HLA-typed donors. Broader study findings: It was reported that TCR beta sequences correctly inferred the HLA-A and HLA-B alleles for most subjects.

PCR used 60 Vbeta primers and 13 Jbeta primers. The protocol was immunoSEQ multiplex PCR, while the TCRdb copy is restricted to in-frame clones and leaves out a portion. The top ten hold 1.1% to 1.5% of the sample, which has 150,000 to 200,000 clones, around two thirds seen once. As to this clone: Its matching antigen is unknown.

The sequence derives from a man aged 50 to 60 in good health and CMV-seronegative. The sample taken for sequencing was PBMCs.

The chain's CDR3 is CASSLAGTGGNYGYTF. The CDR3 nucleotides read TGCGCCAGCAGCTTGGCCGGGACAGGGGGCAACTATGGCTACACCTTC. This chain uses TRBV5-1 with TRBJ1-2; the match to TRBD1 covers 12 bases. CDR1 is SGHRS and CDR2 is YFSETQ in the germline V gene. This CDR3 is built from 16 residues. Unmatched junction bases numbered 2, after V lost 0 bases and J lost 2 bases.